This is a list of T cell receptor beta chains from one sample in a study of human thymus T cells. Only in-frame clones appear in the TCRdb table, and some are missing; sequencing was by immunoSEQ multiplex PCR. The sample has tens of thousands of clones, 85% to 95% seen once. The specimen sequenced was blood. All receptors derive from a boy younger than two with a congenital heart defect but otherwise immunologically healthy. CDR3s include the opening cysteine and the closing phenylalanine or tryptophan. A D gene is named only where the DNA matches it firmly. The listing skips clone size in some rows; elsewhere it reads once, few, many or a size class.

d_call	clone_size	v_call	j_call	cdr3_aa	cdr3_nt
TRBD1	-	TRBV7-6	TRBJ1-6	CASSWDRNSPLHF	TGTGCCAGCAGCTGGGACAGGAATTCACCCCTCCACTTT
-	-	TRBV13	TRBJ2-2	CASSSFPVVRTGELFF	TGTGCCAGCAGCTCTTTTCCGGTAGTGCGCACCGGGGAGCTGTTTTTT
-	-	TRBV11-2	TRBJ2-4	CASSSGSKNIQYF	TGTGCCAGCAGCTCAGGGTCCAAAAACATTCAGTACTTC
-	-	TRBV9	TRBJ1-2	CASSVDRNYGYTF	TGTGCCAGCAGCGTAGACAGGAACTATGGCTACACCTTC
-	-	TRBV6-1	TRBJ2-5	CASSETTPSSRETQYF	TGTGCCAGCAGTGAGACAACTCCATCATCGAGGGAGACCCAGTACTTC
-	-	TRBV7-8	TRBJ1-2	CASSLATGAGGYTF	TGTGCCAGCAGCTTAGCTACCGGGGCAGGTGGCTACACCTTC
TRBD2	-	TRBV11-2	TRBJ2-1	CASSGGLADYNEQFF	TGTGCCAGCAGCGGGGGACTAGCGGATTACAATGAGCAGTTCTTC
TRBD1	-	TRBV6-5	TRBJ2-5	CASSNDRGETQYF	TGTGCCAGCAGCAATGACAGGGGGGAGACCCAGTACTTC
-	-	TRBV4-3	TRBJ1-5	CASSQDHSRYNQPQHF	TGCGCCAGCAGCCAAGATCATAGCAGATACAATCAGCCCCAGCATTTT
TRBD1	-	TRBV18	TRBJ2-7	CASSPRGTGFYEQYF	TGTGCCAGCTCACCACGGGGGACAGGGTTCTACGAGCAGTACTTC
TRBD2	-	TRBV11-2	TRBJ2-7	CASSPSAGSYEQYF	TGTGCCAGCAGCCCCTCAGCGGGGAGCTACGAGCAGTACTTC
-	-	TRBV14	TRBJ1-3	CASSQVIFDTIYF	TGTGCCAGCAGCCAAGTGATTTTCGACACCATATATTTT
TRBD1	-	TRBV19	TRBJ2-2	CASSVDRAGELFF	TGTGCCAGTAGTGTGGACAGGGCCGGGGAGCTGTTTTTT
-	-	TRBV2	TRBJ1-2	CASSAGVDYGYTF	TGTGCCAGCAGTGCTGGGGTAGATTATGGCTACACCTTC
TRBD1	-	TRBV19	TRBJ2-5	CASNANEGGLRTQYF	TGTGCCAGTAATGCAAATGAAGGGGGCCTGAGGACCCAGTACTTC
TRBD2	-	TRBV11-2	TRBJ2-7	CASSRYWGEGLGEQYF	TGTGCCAGCAGCCGTTACTGGGGGGAGGGCCTTGGCGAGCAGTACTTC
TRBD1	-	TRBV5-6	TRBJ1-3	CASSLQGGNTIYF	TGTGCCAGCAGCTTACAGGGGGGAAACACCATATATTTT
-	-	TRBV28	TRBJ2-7	CASSRQAPYEQYF	TGTGCCAGCAGCCGACAGGCCCCCTACGAGCAGTACTTC
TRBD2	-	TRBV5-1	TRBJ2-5	CASSLGSGSKETQYF	TGCGCCAGCAGCTTGGGTAGCGGGAGCAAAGAGACCCAGTACTTC
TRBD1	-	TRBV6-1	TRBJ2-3	CASSERGRTDTQYF	TGTGCCAGCAGTGAAAGGGGGCGGACAGATACGCAGTATTTT
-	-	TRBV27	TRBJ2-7	CASSLGQTYEQYF	TGTGCCAGCAGTCTCGGACAGACCTACGAGCAGTACTTC
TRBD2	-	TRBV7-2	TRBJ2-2	CASSPNLAVNTGELFF	TGTGCCAGCAGCCCCAATCTAGCGGTTAACACCGGGGAGCTGTTTTTT
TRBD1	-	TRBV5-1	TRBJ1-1	CASSRGQVMNTEAFF	TGCGCCAGCAGCCGGGGACAGGTGATGAACACTGAAGCTTTCTTT
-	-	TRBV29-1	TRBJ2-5	CSVEQETQYF	TGCAGCGTTGAACAAGAGACCCAGTACTTC
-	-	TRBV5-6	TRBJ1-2	CASSLATSGADGYTF	TGTGCCAGCAGCTTGGCAACATCAGGGGCCGATGGCTACACCTTC
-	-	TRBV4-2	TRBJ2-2	CASSQERGMGGELFF	TGTGCCAGCAGCCAAGAGCGAGGCATGGGCGGGGAGCTGTTTTTT
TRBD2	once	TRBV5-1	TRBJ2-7	CASSSRGGYEQYF	TGCGCCAGCAGCTCGCGGGGAGGGTACGAGCAGTACTTC
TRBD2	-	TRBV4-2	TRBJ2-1	CASSQDLILAGSYNEQFF	TGTGCCAGCAGCCAAGATCTAATCCTAGCGGGCTCCTACAATGAGCAGTTCTTC
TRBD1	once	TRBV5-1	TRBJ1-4	CASSLEGGAGEKLFF	TGCGCCAGCAGCTTGGAAGGGGGCGCCGGGGAAAAACTGTTTTTT
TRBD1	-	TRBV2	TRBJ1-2	CASSGLPGGAGGYTF	TGTGCCAGCAGTGGCCTACCAGGGGGCGCAGGGGGCTACACCTTC
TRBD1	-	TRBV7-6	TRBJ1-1	CASSQGQGAIEAFF	TGTGCCAGCAGCCAGGGTCAGGGGGCGATTGAAGCTTTCTTT
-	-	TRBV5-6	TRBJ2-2	CASSLVGAGELFF	TGTGCCAGCAGCTTGGTTGGCGCCGGGGAGCTGTTTTTT
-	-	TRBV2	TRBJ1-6	CASSDSGRLNSPLHF	TGTGCCAGCAGCGATTCGGGACGCCTTAATTCACCCCTCCACTTT
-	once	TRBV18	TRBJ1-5	CASSPDRYSNQPQHF	TGTGCCAGCTCACCTGACAGATATAGCAATCAGCCCCAGCATTTT
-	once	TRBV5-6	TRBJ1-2	CASSLGRAHGYTF	TGTGCCAGCAGCTTGGGTAGGGCCCATGGCTACACCTTC
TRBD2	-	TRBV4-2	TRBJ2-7	CASSQEYAGGVYEQYF	TGTGCCAGCAGCCAAGAGTACGCGGGGGGAGTCTACGAGCAGTACTTC
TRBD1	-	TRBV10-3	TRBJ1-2	CAISQGANYGYTF	TGTGCCATCAGTCAGGGGGCTAACTATGGCTACACCTTC
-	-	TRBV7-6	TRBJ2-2	CASSFGGGTGELFF	TGTGCCAGCAGCTTCGGAGGGGGGACCGGGGAGCTGTTTTTT
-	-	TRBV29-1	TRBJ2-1	CSGVTGTEQFF	TGCAGCGGGGTAACAGGGACTGAGCAGTTCTTC
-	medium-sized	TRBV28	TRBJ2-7	CASSLWDSYEQYF	TGTGCCAGCAGTTTATGGGACTCCTACGAGCAGTACTTC
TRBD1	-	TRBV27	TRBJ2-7	CASSYRGYEQYF	TGTGCCAGCAGTTACAGGGGTTACGAGCAGTACTTC
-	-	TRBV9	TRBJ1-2	CASRERQEGGYTF	TGTGCCAGCAGGGAGCGTCAGGAAGGTGGCTACACCTTC
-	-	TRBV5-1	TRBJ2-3	CASSLELAVRDTQYF	TGCGCCAGCAGCTTGGAGTTAGCGGTTCGAGATACGCAGTATTTT
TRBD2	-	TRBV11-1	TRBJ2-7	CASSLVGTSGWLPYEQYF	TGTGCCAGCAGCTTAGTCGGGACTAGCGGGTGGCTTCCCTACGAGCAGTACTTC
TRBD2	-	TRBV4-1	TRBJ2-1	CASSHSGGAHEQFF	TGCGCCAGCAGTCATAGCGGGGGGGCCCATGAGCAGTTCTTC
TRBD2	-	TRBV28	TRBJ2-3	CASSLRTSRADTQYF	TGTGCCAGCAGTTTAAGGACTAGCAGGGCAGATACGCAGTATTTT
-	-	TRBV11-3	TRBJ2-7	CASSLAGTRRWYEQYF	TGTGCCAGCAGCTTAGCTGGGACCCGGAGGTGGTACGAGCAGTACTTC
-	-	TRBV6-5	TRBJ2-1	CASSHTGAYNEQFF	TGTGCCAGCAGTCACACGGGGGCCTACAATGAGCAGTTCTTC
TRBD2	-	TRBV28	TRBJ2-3	CASSRASSLAVTDTQYF	TGTGCCAGCAGCCGAGCCTCCTCTCTAGCGGTCACAGATACGCAGTATTTT
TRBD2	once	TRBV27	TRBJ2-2	CASSYSGRDGGELFF	TGTGCCAGCAGTTATAGCGGGAGGGATGGCGGGGAGCTGTTTTTT
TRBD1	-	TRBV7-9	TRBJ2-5	CASSEGRDSPNQETQYF	TGTGCCAGCAGCGAAGGCCGGGACAGCCCCAATCAAGAGACCCAGTACTTC
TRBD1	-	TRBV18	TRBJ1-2	CASSTGIIYGYTF	TGTGCCAGCTCGACAGGGATTATCTATGGCTACACCTTC
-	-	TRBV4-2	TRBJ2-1	CASSQDSGGTAFSNEQFF	TGTGCCAGCAGCCAAGATAGTGGCGGGACTGCCTTCTCCAATGAGCAGTTCTTC
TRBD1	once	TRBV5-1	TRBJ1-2	CASSAQGYGYTF	TGCGCCAGCAGCGCACAGGGGTATGGCTACACCTTC
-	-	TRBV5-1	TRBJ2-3	CASSSTILQGRTDTQYF	TGCGCCAGCAGCTCCACTATCCTACAGGGTCGCACAGATACGCAGTATTTT
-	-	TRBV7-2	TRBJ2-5	CASSWGRQETQYF	TGTGCCAGCAGCTGGGGCAGACAAGAGACCCAGTACTTC
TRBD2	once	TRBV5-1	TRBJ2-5	CASSPGGPKETQYF	TGCGCCAGCAGCCCGGGGGGGCCCAAAGAGACCCAGTACTTC
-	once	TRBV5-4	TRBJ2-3	CAIQPRKNSTDTQYF	TGTGCCATCCAACCCAGGAAAAATAGCACAGATACGCAGTATTTT
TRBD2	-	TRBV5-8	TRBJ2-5	CASSSGGQETQYF	TGTGCCAGCAGCTCCGGGGGGCAAGAGACCCAGTACTTC